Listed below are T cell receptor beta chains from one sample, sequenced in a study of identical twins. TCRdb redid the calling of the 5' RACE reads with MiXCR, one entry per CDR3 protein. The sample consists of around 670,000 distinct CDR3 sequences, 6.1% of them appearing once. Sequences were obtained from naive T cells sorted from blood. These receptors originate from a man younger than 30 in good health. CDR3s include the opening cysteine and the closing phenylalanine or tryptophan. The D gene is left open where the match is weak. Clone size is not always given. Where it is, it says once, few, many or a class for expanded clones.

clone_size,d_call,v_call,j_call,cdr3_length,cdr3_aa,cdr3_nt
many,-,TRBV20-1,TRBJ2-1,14,CSAFRDRTYNEQFF,TGCAGTGCTTTCCGAGACAGGACATACAATGAGCAGTTCTTC
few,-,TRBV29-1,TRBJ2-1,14,CSVIEGSLYNEQFF,TGCAGCGTTATCGAAGGGTCGCTCTACAATGAGCAGTTCTTC
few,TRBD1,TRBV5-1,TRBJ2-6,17,CASSLPDRPSGANVLTF,TGCGCCAGCAGCCTACCGGACAGGCCTTCTGGGGCCAACGTCCTGACTTTC
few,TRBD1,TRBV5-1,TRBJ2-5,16,CASSSPGTGVRETQYF,TGCGCCAGCAGCTCCCCCGGGACAGGGGTAAGAGAGACCCAGTACTTC
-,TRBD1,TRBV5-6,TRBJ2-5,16,CASSPRAGTGAKTQYF,TGTGCCAGCAGCCCTCGAGCCGGGACAGGGGCCAAGACCCAGTACTTC
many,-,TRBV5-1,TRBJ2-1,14,CASSSFSGSNEQFF,TGCGCCAGCAGCAGCTTTTCCGGGAGCAATGAGCAGTTCTTC
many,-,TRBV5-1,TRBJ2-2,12,CASSLGSGELFF,TGTGCCAGCAGTTTAGGTTCCGGGGAGCTGTTTTTT
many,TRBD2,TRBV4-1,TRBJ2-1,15,CASRPLGLAYNEQFF,TGCGCCAGCAGACCACTGGGACTAGCCTACAATGAGCAGTTCTTC
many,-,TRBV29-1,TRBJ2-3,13,CSVEGRQADTQYF,TGCAGCGTTGAGGGGAGACAGGCAGATACGCAGTATTTT
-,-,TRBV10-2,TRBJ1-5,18,CASSEPLTGTGLGQPQHF,TGCGCCAGCAGTGAACCCCTGACCGGGACGGGGCTGGGTCAGCCCCAGCATTTT
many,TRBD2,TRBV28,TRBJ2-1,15,CASRPGTSGSYEQFF,TGTGCCAGCCGACCGGGGACTAGCGGGAGTTATGAGCAGTTCTTC
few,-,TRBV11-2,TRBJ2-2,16,CASTLGGGAPTGELFF,TGTGCCAGCACCTTAGGGGGGGGGGCCCCCACCGGGGAGCTGTTTTTT
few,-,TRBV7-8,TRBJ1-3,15,CASSPLWTSGNTIYF,TGTGCCAGCAGCCCCCTTTGGACCTCTGGAAACACCATATATTTT
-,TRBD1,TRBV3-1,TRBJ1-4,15,CASSRRQGPMEKLFF,TGTGCCAGCAGCAGAAGACAGGGCCCAATGGAAAAACTGTTTTTT
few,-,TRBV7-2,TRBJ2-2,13,CASSPTWTGELFF,TGTGCCAGCAGCCCTACCTGGACCGGGGAGCTGTTTTTT
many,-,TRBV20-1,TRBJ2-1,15,CSARDASSSRHEQFF,TGCAGTGCTAGAGATGCCAGCAGCAGTCGCCATGAGCAGTTCTTC
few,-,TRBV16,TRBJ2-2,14,CASLLAENTGELFF,TGTGCCAGCCTCCTAGCCGAGAACACCGGGGAGCTGTTTTTT
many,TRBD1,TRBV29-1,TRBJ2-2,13,CTASTGSGGELFF,TGCACCGCATCGACAGGGAGCGGCGGGGAGCTGTTTTTT
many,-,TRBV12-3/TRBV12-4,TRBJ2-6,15,CASSGGGSGANVLTF,TGTGCCAGCAGTGGGGGAGGCTCTGGGGCCAACGTCCTGACTTTC
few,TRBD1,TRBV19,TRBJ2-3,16,CASSILETGGAGTQYF,TGTGCCAGTAGTATTTTGGAGACAGGGGGCGCGGGGACGCAGTATTTT
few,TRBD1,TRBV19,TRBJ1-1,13,CASRSSDRGQAFF,TGTGCCAGTAGATCCTCGGACAGGGGCCAAGCTTTCTTT
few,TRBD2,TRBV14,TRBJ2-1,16,CASSQGVVSGNNEQFF,TGTGCCAGCAGCCAAGGGGTTGTTAGCGGGAACAATGAGCAGTTCTTC
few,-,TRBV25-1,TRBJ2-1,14,CASSEFRGSDEQFF,TGTGCCAGCAGTGAATTTAGAGGGAGCGATGAGCAGTTCTTC
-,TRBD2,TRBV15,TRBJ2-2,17,CATSSPVAGVSTGELFF,TGTGCCACCAGCAGCCCCGTCGCGGGGGTTAGCACCGGGGAGCTGTTTTTT
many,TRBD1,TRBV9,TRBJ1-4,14,CASSAGQGAEKLFF,TGTGCCAGCAGCGCCGGACAGGGGGCTGAAAAACTGTTTTTT
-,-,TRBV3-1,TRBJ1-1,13,CASSQGGQTEAFF,TGTGCCAGCAGCCAAGGAGGTCAAACTGAAGCTTTCTTT
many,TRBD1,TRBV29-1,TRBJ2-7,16,CSVAGSMGQASYEQYF,TGCAGCGTTGCAGGGTCGATGGGACAGGCCTCCTACGAGCAGTACTTC
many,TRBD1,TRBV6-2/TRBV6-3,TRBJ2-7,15,CASSYRQGLAYEQYF,TGTGCCAGCAGTTACAGACAGGGCCTCGCCTACGAGCAGTACTTC
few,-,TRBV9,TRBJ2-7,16,CASSVKRAAPSYEQYF,TGTGCCAGCAGCGTAAAGCGTGCGGCCCCCTCTTACGAGCAGTACTTC